The present TCR beta chain was sequenced within a study of CD4 T cells in relation to SARS-CoV-2 and coronaviruses. CD4+ T cells from unexposed donors were obtained before the COVID-19 pandemic (2011-2018). The V segment lost 0 bases and the J segment 7 bases; nucleotides outside the gene matches: 7. Germline-derived CDR1 and CDR2 are LGHDT and YNNKEL (reference sequence). This CDR3 comprises 16 residues. Profiling relied on immunoSEQ multiplex PCR, and the TCRdb table lists in-frame clones only, not all of them. The sample gives 55,000 to 75,000 clones, more than 75% of which show up once; roughly 1.5% is in the top ten.

The clonotype comes from a human donor in good health. The sample taken for sequencing was memory CD4+ T cells from PBMCs. This chain connects TRBV3-1 (or the pseudogene TRBV3-2) to TRBJ2-1; 9 bases are shared with TRBD2. The CDR3 loop reads CASSQDKSGGRNEQFF. DNA for the CDR3: TGTGCCAGCAGCCAAGATAAGAGCGGGGGGCGGAATGAGCAGTTCTTC.